This TCR beta chain stems from a study of neoadjuvant anti-PD-1 for oral cavity cancer. The table came from immunoSEQ multiplex PCR; TCRdb's copy has only in-frame clones and leaves some out. The sample lists 55,000 to 75,000 clones; 86% were seen once. The time point denotes: after neoadjuvant nivolumab, at surgical resection. In germline, CDR1 is MNHEY, CDR2 SMNVEV (reference sequence). This CDR3 contains 14 residues. V lost 2 bases and J lost 6; bases outside the gene matches: 5. This chain connects TRBV27 to TRBJ2-7, with TRBD2 identical over 9 bases. Sequencing was performed on PBMCs, taken after nivolumab (anti-PD-1) treatment. This clonotype originated in a person aged 35-79 years with oral cavity squamous cell carcinoma. CDR3 region: CASSLGTSIGEQYF. The DNA for the CDR3 is TGTGCCAGCAGTTTAGGGACTAGCATCGGCGAGCAGTACTTC.